The 2 T cell receptor beta chains given below trace back to one sample, sequenced in a study of T-cell reconstitution after alpha-beta-depleted transplantation in children. Preparation of the TCRbeta library was carried out with unique molecular identifiers. MiXCR, applied by TCRdb to the PCR reads, yields one record per CDR3 protein. The table has about 240,000 distinct CDR3 sequences, about 26% seen once; the top ten hold roughly 2.6%. This specimen was PBMCs, taken before TCRalphabeta/CD19-depleted stem cell transplant. The origin of the receptors is a girl aged 2 to 10 with Fanconi anemia, due to receive a stem cell transplant.

This clonotype was seen a handful of times. This sequence joins TRBV7-2 and TRBJ1-1; the D gene is possibly TRBD1 (6 bases). The germline gives CDR1 SGHTA, CDR2 FQGNSA. This CDR3 region has 15 residues. Between the trimmed V and J ends, which lost 5 bases and 4 bases, there was a span of 17 bases. This CDR3 is CASSPNGQRLTEAFF. CDR3 sequence (DNA): TGTGCCAGCAGCCCAAACGGACAGAGGCTCACTGAAGCTTTCTTT.

The chain combines TRBV7-6 with TRBJ2-2; either TRBD1 or TRBD2 may fit D (5 bases each). This CDR3 has 16 residues. Germline V gene sequence: CDR1 SGHVS, CDR2 FNYEAQ. V lost 2 bases and J lost 5, with 15 bases in between. The CDR3 is CASSLRGARGTGELFF. Here the CDR3 DNA reads TGTGCCAGCAGCTTACGAGGGGCGCGAGGAACCGGGGAGCTGTTTTTT. Looking up the rest from reference TRBV7-6 and TRBJ2-2 gives the full variable domain: GAGVSQSPRYKVTKRGQDVALRCDPISGHVSLYWYRQALGQGPEFLTYFNYEAQQDKSGLPNDRFSAERPEGSISTLTIQRTEQRDSAMYRCASSLRGARGTGELFFGEGSRLTVL.